The 15 T cell receptor beta chains in this list originate from one sample, sequenced in a study of T cell repertoires in cytomegalovirus infection (dated by TCRdb to the late 2010s). These receptors' targets are unknown. The sequencer was an Illumina HiSeq 1500. TCRdb applied fastp at Q25 and MiXCR to the public reads, then kept only in-frame beta chains. Each entry is one CDR3 protein sequence, shown with its most common DNA and genes. This sample lists 300,000 to 400,000 distinct CDR3 sequences; around 25% were detected once. The top ten constitute 13% of the sample. The label giving this sample's treatment or condition can be read as: in vitro stimulation with specific CMV peptide epitopes to enrich CMV-specific T cells. The material was cultured PBMCs, obtained from culture after CMV antigen stimulation. These receptor sequences come from a human donor in good health (CMV status not recorded). Some clones in this sample may be carry-over from other donors' samples.

A note on this clonotype: A clone one base away is much larger, so this may be a read error. This sequence joins TRBV14 and TRBJ1-2; 11 positions agree with TRBD1. The CDR3 is 17 amino acids. CDR1 is SGHDN, CDR2 FVKESK, per germline. The CDR3 DNA reads as TGTGTCAGCAGCCAAGAAAGTGGGACAGGGGGAAACTATGGCTACACCTTC. It is translated as CVSSQESGTGGNYGYTF.

The CDR3 loop is CAMGYGTGELFF. The CDR3 coding sequence is TGTGCCATGGGATATGGAACCGGGGAGCTGTTTTTT. The rearrangement links TRBV10-3 to TRBJ2-2; no clear D gene. In germline, CDR1 is ENHRY, CDR2 SYGVKD. V was trimmed by 9 bases and J by 5 bases, leaving 10 bases between them. This CDR3 is 12 amino acids long.

This clonotype showed up many times. The chain has TRBV12-3 or TRBV12-4 and TRBJ2-5; TRBD2 is a possible D gene (5 bases). V was shortened by 0 bases and J by 5 bases, with 10 bases between the two germline ends. This CDR3 region has 14 residues. The CDR3 sequence: CASSLAGVGETQYF. CDR3 sequence (DNA): TGTGCCAGCAGTTTAGCGGGAGTTGGGGAGACCCAGTACTTC.

This clonotype was seen at least ten times. This rearrangement joins TRBV12-3 or TRBV12-4 to TRBJ1-1; no reliable D call. The CDR3 sequence is 14 residues long. With 2 bases removed from V and 5 bases from J, the gap between germline ends came to 12 bases. CDR3 bases: TGTGCCAGCAGTTTACGCGGGCTGGAAACTGAAGCTTTCTTT. Its protein product is CASSLRGLETEAFF.

CDR3 loop: CASGLEASGRGRTQYF. In DNA form, the CDR3 reads TGTGCTAGTGGTTTGGAAGCTAGCGGGAGAGGCCGGACCCAGTACTTC. This rearrangement joins TRBV12-5 to TRBJ2-5; 10 positions match TRBD2. CDR3 size: 16 residues. Germline-derived CDR1 and CDR2 are LGHNT and FRNRAP. V trimming: 1 base; J trimming: 7 bases; junction bases outside the gene matches: 9. Drawing the rest from reference TRBV12-5 and TRBJ2-5, the complete variable domain is DARVTQTPRHKVTEMGQEVTMRCQPILGHNTVFWYRQTMMQGLELLAYFRNRAPLDDSGMPKDRFSAEMPDATLATLKIQPSEPRDSAVYFCASGLEASGRGRTQYFGPGTRLLVL.

This clonotype was counted between two and nine times. The J gene is TRBJ2-1, the V gene TRBV28; D is undetermined. Between the trimmed V and J ends, which lost 5 bases and 2 bases, there was a span of 10 bases. Germline loops: CDR1 MDHEN, CDR2 SYDVKM. CDR3 length: 14 amino acids. The CDR3, as DNA: TGTGCCAGCAGTCCTCGGCCGGCCTACAATGAGCAGTTCTTC. Translated: CASSPRPAYNEQFF.

This clonotype has ten or more counts. The rearrangement uses TRBV20-1 and TRBJ2-7; 10 nucleotides line up with TRBD1. V shed 5 bases and J 5 bases; nucleotides not matched to a gene: 0. Germline-derived CDR1 and CDR2 are DFQATT and SNEGSKA (reference sequence). The CDR3 extends over 11 amino acids. The CDR3: CSAGQGDEQYF. The CDR3 region has the DNA TGCAGTGCTGGACAGGGGGACGAGCAGTACTTC.

In this sample, this clonotype turned up a few times. The rearrangement joins TRBV5-1 to TRBJ1-5, with D maybe TRBD1 (6 bases). V lost 0 bases and J lost 4, with 11 bases in between. The CDR3 has 15 amino acids. CDR1 and CDR2 (germline): SGHRS, YFSETQ. Written as DNA, the CDR3 is TGCGCCAGCAGCTTGGGGGACACGGCGAATCAGCCCCAGCATTTT. This codes for CASSLGDTANQPQHF.

This chain joins TRBV24-1 and TRBJ2-3, with 13 bases fitting TRBD2. The CDR3 is made up of 17 amino acids. Germline CDR1 is KGHDR and CDR2 is SFDVKD. V dropped 4 bases and J dropped 5; count of bases not matched to a gene: 8. This CDR3 reads CATSDTGLAGAKDTQYF. CDR3 in DNA: TGTGCCACCAGTGACACTGGACTAGCGGGAGCTAAAGATACGCAGTATTTT.

The chain uses TRBV5-1 and TRBJ2-7; no reliable D call. This CDR3 is 14 amino acids long. V was cut by 5 bases and J by 5 bases, with 17 bases left in between. Looked up from germline, CDR1 is SGHRS and CDR2 is YFSETQ. The CDR3 loop reads CASRIRAAENEQYF. The CDR3 nucleotides read TGCGCCAGCAGAATCCGGGCCGCCGAGAACGAGCAGTACTTC.

This clonotype was detected many times. The V gene is TRBV10-3, the J gene TRBJ2-2, with a tentative D call TRBD1 (5 bases). Trimming removed 8 bases from V and 1 base from J, with 8 bases in between. CDR1 ENHRY and CDR2 SYGVKD come from the germline V gene. There are 13 residues in the CDR3. CDR3 nucleotide sequence: TGTGCCATCTGGGGCAGGAACACCGGGGAGCTGTTTTTT. This translates into CAIWGRNTGELFF.

This clonotype was observed many times. The V call is TRBV7-2, the J call TRBJ2-7; 12 bases align to TRBD1. Germline trimming cut 3 bases from V and 9 bases from J; bases unmatched to any gene: 9. The V gene's germline CDR1 is SGHTA and CDR2 FQGNSA. The CDR3 consists of 15 residues. For the CDR3, the DNA is TGTGCCAGCAGCTTCCCGCCCGGGACAGGGGGCGGGCAGTACTTC. The encoded protein is CASSFPPGTGGGQYF. The whole variable domain, remainder taken from reference TRBV7-2 and TRBJ2-7, is GAGVSQSPSNKVTEKGKDVELRCDPISGHTALYWYRQSLGQGLEFLIYFQGNSAPDKSGLPSDRFSAERTGGSVSTLTIQRTQQEDSAVYLCASSFPPGTGGGQYFGPGTRLTVT.

V gene TRBV19 combines with J gene TRBJ2-6; possible D gene TRBD1, 6 bases. Per the germline V gene, CDR1 is LNHDA and CDR2 is SQIVND (reference sequence). The CDR3 runs to 15 residues. V lost 3 bases to trimming and J lost 4 bases, with 10 bases between them. The CDR3 DNA reads as TGTGCCAGTAGTATTACAGGGTCAGGGGCCAACGTCCTGACTTTC. Translation: CASSITGSGANVLTF.

A few counts support this clonotype. The chain has TRBV6-2 or TRBV6-3 and TRBJ2-2; D is undetermined. In germline, CDR1 is MNHEY, CDR2 SVGEGT. The V and J ends lost 8 bases and 0 bases respectively, with 13 bases between them. The length of the CDR3 is 15 residues. CDR3 residues: CASRFGQANTGELFF. The CDR3 nucleotides read TGTGCCAGCCGCTTCGGGCAGGCGAACACCGGGGAGCTGTTTTTT.

The J gene is TRBJ2-1, the V gene TRBV6-2 or TRBV6-3; D is perhaps TRBD2 (6 bases). In germline, CDR1 is MNHEY, CDR2 SVGEGT. V gave up 2 bases and J gave up 4 bases, with 12 bases separating them. The CDR3 covers 15 residues. The CDR3, as DNA: TGTGCCAGCAGTTACGGAGGGCTTCTTTACAATGAGCAGTTCTTC. This encodes CASSYGGLLYNEQFF.